This T cell receptor (beta chain) was recovered during a study of post-analysis software for immune sequencing data. Findings of the study overall: Relative to controls, patients had several TRBV segments at higher frequency, with TRBV5-6, TRBV5-1 and TRBV20-1 among these. Compared against controls, patients with multiple sclerosis displayed significantly lower normalized Chao1 diversity.

The table lists this clonotype with a few counts. Antigen unknown. The V gene end was trimmed by 2 bases and the J gene end by 4 bases; junction bases not matched to a gene: 5. The CDR3 spans 15 residues. cDNA libraries of TCR beta carried unique molecular identifiers. Roughly 470,000 cDNA molecules came from roughly 1 to 10 million T cells. TCRdb reanalysed the PCR reads using MiXCR and keeps one entry per CDR3 protein. Of 750,000 to 900,000 distinct CDR3 sequences in the sample, around 42% were seen once. Sequencing input: blood. The rearrangement links TRBV12-3 or TRBV12-4 to TRBJ2-3, with 8 bases aligning to TRBD1. This clonotype was sampled from a girl aged 10 to 17 with multiple sclerosis. CDR3 region: CASSLLGQGPDTQYF. The CDR3 coding sequence is TGTGCCAGCAGTTTACTTGGACAGGGCCCAGATACGCAGTATTTT.